The sequence of this TCR beta chain was determined in a study of OX40 agonist ivuxolimab in advanced cancers. Study background: Prior anti-PD-1, anti-PD-L1 or anti-CTLA-4 therapy was allowed; 30% to 40% had some. Partial responses occurred in three patients (one hepatocellular carcinoma, two cutaneous melanoma).

With respect to this clone: Its target is not known.

Sequencing used immunoSEQ multiplex PCR; TCRdb keeps in-frame clones, though not all of them. The sample records under 35,000 clones, over 80% being singletons. Autoimmune disease history or systemic immunosuppression led to patient exclusion. General study points: CD4+ and CD8+ blood T cells expanded clonally by week 6 at 0.1 to 3.0 mg/kg.

Sequenced material: CD4+ or CD8+ T cells sorted from blood, taken in a trial of the OX40 agonist ivuxolimab. The TCR was taken from an adult with an advanced solid tumor such as melanoma, head and neck, liver or kidney cancer.

Here the CDR3 reads CASSRTSGGASSYNEQFF. The DNA of the CDR3 is TGTGCCAGTAGTAGGACTAGCGGGGGCGCCAGCTCCTACAATGAGCAGTTCTTC. This rearrangement joins TRBV19 to TRBJ2-1, with 13 bases fitting TRBD2. The junction had 6 bases not matched to a gene; V was cut back by 4 bases and J by 0 bases. From germline, CDR1 is LNHDA and CDR2 SQIVND (reference sequence). This CDR3 contains 18 residues.